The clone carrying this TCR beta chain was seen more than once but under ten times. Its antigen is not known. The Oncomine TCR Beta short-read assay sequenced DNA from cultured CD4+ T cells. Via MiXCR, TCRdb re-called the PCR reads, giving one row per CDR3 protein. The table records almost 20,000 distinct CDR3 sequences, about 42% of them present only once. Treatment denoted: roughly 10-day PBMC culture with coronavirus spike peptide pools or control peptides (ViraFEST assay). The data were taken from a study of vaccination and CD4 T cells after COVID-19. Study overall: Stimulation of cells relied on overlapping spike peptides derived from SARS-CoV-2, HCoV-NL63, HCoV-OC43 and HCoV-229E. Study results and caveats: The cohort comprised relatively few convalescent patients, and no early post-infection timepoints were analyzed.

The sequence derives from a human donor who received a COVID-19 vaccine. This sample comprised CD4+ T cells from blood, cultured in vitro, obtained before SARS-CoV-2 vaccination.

CDR3 nucleotides: TGTGCCAGCAGAAGGACAGGGCCGAGCTCCTACAATGAGCAGTTCTTC. It encodes CASRRTGPSSYNEQFF. This sequence joins TRBV27 and TRBJ2-1; TRBD1 agrees at 8 bases. Per the germline V gene, CDR1 is MNHEY and CDR2 is SMNVEV (reference sequence). This CDR3 has 16 residues. V lost 6 bases and J lost 0; bases outside the gene matches: 7.